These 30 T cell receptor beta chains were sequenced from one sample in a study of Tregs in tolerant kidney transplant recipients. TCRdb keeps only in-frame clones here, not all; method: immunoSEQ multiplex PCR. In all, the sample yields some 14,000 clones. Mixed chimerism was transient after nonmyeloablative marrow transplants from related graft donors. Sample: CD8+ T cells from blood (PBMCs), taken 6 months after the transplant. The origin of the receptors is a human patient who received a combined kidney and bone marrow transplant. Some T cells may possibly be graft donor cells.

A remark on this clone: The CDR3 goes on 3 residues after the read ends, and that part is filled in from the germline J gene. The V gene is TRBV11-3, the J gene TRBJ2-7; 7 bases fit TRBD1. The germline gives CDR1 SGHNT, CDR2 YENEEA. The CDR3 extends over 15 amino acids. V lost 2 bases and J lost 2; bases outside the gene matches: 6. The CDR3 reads CASSLSFGTAYEQYF. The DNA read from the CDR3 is TGTGCCAGCAGCTTATCCTTCGGGACAGCCTACGAG.

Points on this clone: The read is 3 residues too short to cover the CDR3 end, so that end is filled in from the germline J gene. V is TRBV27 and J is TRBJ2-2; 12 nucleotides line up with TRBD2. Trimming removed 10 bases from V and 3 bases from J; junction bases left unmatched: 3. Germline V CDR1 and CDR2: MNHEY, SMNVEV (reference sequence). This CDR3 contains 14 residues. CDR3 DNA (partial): TGTGCCACCAGACTAGCGGGAGACACCGGGGAG. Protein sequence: CATRLAGDTGE. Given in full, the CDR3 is CATRLAGDTGELFF.

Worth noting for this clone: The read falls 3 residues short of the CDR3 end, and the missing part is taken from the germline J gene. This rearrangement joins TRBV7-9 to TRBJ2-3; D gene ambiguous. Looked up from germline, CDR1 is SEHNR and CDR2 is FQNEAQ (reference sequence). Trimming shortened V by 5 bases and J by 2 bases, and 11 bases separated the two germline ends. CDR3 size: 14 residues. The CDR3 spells CASSPEVFTDTQYF. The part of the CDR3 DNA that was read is TGTGCCAGCAGCCCTGAGGTTTTCACAGATACG.

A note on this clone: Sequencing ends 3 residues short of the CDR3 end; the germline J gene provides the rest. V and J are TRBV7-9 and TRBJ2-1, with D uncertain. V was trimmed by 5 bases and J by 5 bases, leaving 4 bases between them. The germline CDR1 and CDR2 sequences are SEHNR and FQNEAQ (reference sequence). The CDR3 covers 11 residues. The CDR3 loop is CASSPDNEQFF. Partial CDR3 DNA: TGTGCCAGCAGCCCCGACAATGAG.

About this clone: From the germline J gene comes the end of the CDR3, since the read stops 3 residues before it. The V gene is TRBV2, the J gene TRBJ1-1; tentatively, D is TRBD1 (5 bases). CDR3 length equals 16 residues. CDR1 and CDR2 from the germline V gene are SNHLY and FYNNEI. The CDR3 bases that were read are TGTGCCAGCAGTGGCCCCGGGGGGACTAGCGCCTACGAG. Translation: CASSGPGGTSAYE. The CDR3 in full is CASSGPGGTSAYEAFF.

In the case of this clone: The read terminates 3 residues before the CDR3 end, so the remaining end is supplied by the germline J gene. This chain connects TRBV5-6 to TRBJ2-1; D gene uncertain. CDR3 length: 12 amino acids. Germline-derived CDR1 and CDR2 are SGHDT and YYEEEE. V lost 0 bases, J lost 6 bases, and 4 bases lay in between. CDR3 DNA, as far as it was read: TGTGCCAGCAGCTTGGCCTCCAATGAG. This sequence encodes CASSLASNE. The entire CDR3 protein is CASSLASNEQFF.

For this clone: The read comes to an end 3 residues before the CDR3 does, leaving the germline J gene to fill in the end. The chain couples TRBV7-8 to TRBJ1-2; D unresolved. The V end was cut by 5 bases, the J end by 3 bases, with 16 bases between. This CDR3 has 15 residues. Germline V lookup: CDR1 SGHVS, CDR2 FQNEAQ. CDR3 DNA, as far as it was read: TGTGCCAGCAGCCCGGAGAGGGCAGGTTACTATGGC. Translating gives CASSPERAGYYG. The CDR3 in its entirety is CASSPERAGYYGYTF.

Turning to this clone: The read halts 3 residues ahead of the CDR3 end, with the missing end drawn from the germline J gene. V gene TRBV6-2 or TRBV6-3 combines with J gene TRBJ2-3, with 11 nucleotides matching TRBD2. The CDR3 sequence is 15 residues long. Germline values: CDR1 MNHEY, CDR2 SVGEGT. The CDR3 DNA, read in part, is TGTGCCAGCAGTTACTTCGGGACTAGCGGAGAGACG. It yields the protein CASSYFGTSGET. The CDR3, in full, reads CASSYFGTSGETQYF.

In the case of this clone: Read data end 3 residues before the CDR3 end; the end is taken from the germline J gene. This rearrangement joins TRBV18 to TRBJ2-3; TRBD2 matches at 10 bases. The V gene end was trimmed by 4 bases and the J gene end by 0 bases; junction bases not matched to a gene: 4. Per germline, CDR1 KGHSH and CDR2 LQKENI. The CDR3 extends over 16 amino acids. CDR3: CASSLGTSVSTDTQYF. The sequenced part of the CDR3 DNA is TGTGCCAGCTCACTAGGGACTAGCGTCAGCACAGATACG.

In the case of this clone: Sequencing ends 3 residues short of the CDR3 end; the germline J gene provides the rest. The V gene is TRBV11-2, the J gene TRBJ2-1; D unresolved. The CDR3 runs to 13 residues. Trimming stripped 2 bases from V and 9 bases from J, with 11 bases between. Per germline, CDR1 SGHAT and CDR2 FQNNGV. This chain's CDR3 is CASSLMASSEQFF. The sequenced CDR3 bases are TGTGCCAGCAGCTTAATGGCATCGAGTGAG.

The part of the CDR3 DNA that was read is TGCGCCAGGAGAATCCGGGACAGGGGGAATTATAATTCACCG. Translating gives CARRIRDRGNYNSP. The CDR3 in full is CARRIRDRGNYNSPLFF. The chain uses TRBV23-1 and TRBJ2-2; 11 bases are a match to TRBD1. The read terminates 3 residues ahead of where the CDR3 ends, so the germline J gene completes it. TRBV23-1 is an ORF, and what it does is uncertain. The CDR3 sequence is 17 residues long.

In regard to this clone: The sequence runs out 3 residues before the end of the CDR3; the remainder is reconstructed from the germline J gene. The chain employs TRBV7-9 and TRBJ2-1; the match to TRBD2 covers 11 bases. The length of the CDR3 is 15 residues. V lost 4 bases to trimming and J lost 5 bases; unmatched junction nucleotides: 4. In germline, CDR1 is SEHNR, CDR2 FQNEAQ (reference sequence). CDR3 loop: CASSSTSGINNEQFF. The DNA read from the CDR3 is TGTGCCAGCAGCTCGACTAGCGGGATTAACAATGAG.

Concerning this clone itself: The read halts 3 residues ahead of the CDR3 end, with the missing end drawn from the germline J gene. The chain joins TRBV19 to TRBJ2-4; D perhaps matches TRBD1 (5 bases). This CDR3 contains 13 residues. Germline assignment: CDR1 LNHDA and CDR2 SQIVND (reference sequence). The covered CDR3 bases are TGTGCCAGTAGTATCGACAGATACTATGGT. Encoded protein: CASSIDRYYG. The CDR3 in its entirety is CASSIDRYYGQYF.

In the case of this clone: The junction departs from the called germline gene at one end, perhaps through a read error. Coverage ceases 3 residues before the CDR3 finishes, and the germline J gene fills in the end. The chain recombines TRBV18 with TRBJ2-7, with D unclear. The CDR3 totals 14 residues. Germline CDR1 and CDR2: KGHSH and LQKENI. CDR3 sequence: CASSPQHSSYEQYF. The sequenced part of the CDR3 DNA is TGTGCCAGCTCCCCACAGCACAGCTCCTACGAG.

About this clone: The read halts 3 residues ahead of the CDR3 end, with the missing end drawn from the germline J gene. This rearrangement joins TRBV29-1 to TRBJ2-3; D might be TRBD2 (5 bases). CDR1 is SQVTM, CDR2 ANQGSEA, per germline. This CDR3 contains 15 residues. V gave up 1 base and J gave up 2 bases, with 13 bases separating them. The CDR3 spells CSVEGGFGTTDTQYF. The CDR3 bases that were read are TGCAGCGTTGAAGGAGGGTTTGGCACCACAGATACG.

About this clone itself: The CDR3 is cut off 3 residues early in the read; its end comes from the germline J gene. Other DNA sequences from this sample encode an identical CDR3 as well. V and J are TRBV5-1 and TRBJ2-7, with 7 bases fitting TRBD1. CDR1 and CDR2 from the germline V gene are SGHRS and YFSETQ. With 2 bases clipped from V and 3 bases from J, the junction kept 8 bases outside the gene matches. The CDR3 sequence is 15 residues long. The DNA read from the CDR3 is TGCGCCAGCAGCTTAGGTACAGGGGCCCTCTACGAG. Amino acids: CASSLGTGALYE. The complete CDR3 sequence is CASSLGTGALYEQYF.

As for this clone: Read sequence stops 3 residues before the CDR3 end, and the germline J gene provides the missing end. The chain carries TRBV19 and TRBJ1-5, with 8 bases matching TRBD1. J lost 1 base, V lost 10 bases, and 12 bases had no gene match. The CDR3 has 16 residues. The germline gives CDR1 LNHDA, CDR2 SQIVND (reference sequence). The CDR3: CATSIPQGASNQPQHF. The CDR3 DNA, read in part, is TGTGCCACCAGTATCCCCCAGGGGGCGAGCAATCAGCCC.

The CDR3 bases that were read are TGCAGCGTTGACGGTCTTTTTGACAGGGGCCAAGAGACC. Translating gives CSVDGLFDRGQET. The CDR3 in its entirety is CSVDGLFDRGQETQYF. The rearrangement joins TRBV29-1 to TRBJ2-5; 8 nucleotides match TRBD1. The missing CDR3 end, 3 residues past where the read stops, is filled in from the germline J gene. This CDR3 is built from 16 residues. Germline CDR1 and CDR2: SQVTM and ANQGSEA. The V segment lost 3 bases and the J segment 1 base; nucleotides outside the gene matches: 10.

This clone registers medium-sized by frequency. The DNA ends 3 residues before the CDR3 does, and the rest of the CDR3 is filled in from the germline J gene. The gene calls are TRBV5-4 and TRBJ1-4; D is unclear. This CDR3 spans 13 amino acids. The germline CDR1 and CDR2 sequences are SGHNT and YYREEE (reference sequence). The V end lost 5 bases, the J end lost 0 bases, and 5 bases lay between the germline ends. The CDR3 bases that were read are TGTGCCAGCAGACAGACAACTAATGAAAAA. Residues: CASRQTTNEK. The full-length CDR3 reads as CASRQTTNEKLFF.

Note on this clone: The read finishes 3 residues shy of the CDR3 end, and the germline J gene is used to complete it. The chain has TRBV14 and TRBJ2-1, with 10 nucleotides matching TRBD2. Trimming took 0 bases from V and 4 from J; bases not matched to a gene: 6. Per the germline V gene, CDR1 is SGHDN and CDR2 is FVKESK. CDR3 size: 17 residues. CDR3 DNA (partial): TGTGCCAGCAGCCAAGATACGGGACTAGCGACTTACAATGAG. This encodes CASSQDTGLATYNE. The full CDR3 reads CASSQDTGLATYNEQFF.

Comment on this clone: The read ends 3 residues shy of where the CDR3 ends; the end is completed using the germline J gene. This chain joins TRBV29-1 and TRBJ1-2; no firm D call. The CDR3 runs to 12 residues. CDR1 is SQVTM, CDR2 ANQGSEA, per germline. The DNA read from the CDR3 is TGCAGCGTTGAATTGGGCAGCTGGGGC. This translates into CSVELGSWG. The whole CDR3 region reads CSVELGSWGYTF.

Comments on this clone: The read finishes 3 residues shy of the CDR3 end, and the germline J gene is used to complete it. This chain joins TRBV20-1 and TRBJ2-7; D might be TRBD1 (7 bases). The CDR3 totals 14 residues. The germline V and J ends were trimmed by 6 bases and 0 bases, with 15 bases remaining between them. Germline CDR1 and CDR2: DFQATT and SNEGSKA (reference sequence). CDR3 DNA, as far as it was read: TGCAGTGCCCCCAGGGGGGACAGCTCCTACGAG. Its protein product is CSAPRGDSSYE. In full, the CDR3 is CSAPRGDSSYEQYF.

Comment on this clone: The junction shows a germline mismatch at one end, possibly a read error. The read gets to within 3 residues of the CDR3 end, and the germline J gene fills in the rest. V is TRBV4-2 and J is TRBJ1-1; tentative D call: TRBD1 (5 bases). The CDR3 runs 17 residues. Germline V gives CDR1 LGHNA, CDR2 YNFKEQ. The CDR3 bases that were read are TGCGCCAGCAGCCAAGATTCGGCCAGGGTCGTGAACACTGAA. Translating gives CASSQDSARVVNTE. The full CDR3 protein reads CASSQDSARVVNTEAFF.

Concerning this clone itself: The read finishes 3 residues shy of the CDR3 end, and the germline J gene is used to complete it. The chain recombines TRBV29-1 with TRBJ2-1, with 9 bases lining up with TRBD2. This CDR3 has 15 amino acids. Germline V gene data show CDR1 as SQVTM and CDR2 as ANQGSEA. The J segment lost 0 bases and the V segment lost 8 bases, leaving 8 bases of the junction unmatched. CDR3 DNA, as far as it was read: TGCAGCTCCGCCCCAGCGGGGGGCTCCTACAATGAG. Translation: CSSAPAGGSYNE. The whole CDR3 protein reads CSSAPAGGSYNEQFF.

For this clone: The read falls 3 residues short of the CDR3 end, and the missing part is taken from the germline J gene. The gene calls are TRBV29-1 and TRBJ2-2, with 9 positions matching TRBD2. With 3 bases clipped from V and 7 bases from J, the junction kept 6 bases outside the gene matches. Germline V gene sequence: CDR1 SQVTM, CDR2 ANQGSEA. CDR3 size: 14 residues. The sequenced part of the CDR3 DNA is TGCAGCGTTGATGGGCGGGAGGGGGTCGGGGAG. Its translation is CSVDGREGVGE. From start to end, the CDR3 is CSVDGREGVGELFF.

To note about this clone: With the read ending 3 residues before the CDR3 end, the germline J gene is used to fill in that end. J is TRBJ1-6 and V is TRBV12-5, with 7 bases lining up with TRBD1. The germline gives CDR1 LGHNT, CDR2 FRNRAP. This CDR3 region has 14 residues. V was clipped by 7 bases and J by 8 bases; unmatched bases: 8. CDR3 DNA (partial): TGTGCTAGTGACAACAGGGGAAAGTATTCACCC. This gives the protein CASDNRGKYSP. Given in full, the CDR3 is CASDNRGKYSPLHF.

CDR3 sequence: CASSLAVLSYDYTF. The part of the CDR3 DNA that was read is TGTGCCAGCAGCTTAGCCGTGTTATCCTACGAC. The gene calls are TRBV7-6 and TRBJ1-2, with D uncertain. From the germline J gene comes the end of the CDR3, since the read stops 3 residues before it. There are 14 residues in the CDR3. Per germline, CDR1 SGHVS and CDR2 FNYEAQ. The full variable domain, in which reference TRBV7-6 and TRBJ1-2 provide the parts outside the CDR3, is GAGVSQSPRYKVTKRGQDVALRCDPISGHVSLYWYRQALGQGPEFLTYFNYEAQQDKSGLPNDRFSAERPEGSISTLTIQRTEQRDSAMYRCASSLAVLSYDYTFGSGTRLTVV.

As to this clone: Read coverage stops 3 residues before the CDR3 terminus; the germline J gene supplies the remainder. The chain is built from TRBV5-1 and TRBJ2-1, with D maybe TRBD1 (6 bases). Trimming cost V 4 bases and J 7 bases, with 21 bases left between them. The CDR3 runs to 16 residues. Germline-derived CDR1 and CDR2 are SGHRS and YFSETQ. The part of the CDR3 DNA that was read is TGCGCCAGCAGCAAACATAGCGTGGGGGCTAATAATGAG. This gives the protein CASSKHSVGANNE. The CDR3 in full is CASSKHSVGANNEQFF.

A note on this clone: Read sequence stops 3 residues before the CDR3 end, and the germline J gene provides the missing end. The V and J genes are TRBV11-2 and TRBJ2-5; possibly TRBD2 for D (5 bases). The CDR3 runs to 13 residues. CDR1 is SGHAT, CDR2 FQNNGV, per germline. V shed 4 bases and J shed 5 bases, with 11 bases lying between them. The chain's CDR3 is CASSSHPGETQYF. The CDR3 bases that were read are TGTGCCAGCAGCTCGCACCCGGGGGAGACC.

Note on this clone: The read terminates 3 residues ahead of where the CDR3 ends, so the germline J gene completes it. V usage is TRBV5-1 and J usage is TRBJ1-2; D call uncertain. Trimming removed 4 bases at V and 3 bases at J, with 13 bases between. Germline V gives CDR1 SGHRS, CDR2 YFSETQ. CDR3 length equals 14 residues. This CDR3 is CASSPGTEDYGYTF. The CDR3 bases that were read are TGCGCCAGCAGCCCCGGAACAGAGGACTATGGC.